This is a list of T cell receptor beta chains from one sample in a study of blood T cell repertoires in COVID-19. Method: immunoSEQ multiplex PCR; TCRdb's copy keeps in-frame clones and lacks some. In the table there are roughly 100,000 clones, about 92% of which are singletons. Sequences were obtained from peripheral blood. Receptor source: a woman at least 80 years old in a cohort sampled during active COVID-19. CDR3s include the opening cysteine and the closing phenylalanine or tryptophan. Each record gives: CDR3 protein, J gene, V gene, clone size. Only part of the rows carry a size: once, few, many, or a class if the clone is expanded.

CASSNGFLNNSPLHF | TRBJ1-6 | TRBV19 | few
CASSRQGNSYEQYF | TRBJ2-7 | TRBV3-1/TRBV3-2 | NA
CASSHQGMNTEAFF | TRBJ1-1 | TRBV11-2 | NA
CASTVDWTANIQYF | TRBJ2-4 | TRBV9 | NA
CASSGRGYSNEKLFF | TRBJ1-4 | TRBV5-8 | NA
CASGLVRGSGEKLFF | TRBJ1-4 | TRBV12-5 | NA
CASTRRGQGSYEQYF | TRBJ2-7 | TRBV19 | NA
CASSEGTGLRNQETQYF | TRBJ2-5 | TRBV3-1/TRBV3-2 | NA
CASSPGTSKSNQPQHF | TRBJ1-5 | TRBV5-1 | NA
CASSLKGFNYGYTF | TRBJ1-2 | TRBV5-6 | NA
CASSEKTAQPQHF | TRBJ1-5 | TRBV6-1 | NA
CASSSRVRETQYF | TRBJ2-5 | TRBV19 | NA
CASIAGTANQPQHF | TRBJ1-5 | TRBV6-6 | NA
CASSFEQGTEAFF | TRBJ1-1 | TRBV27 | NA
CASSRDIGPFNEQFF | TRBJ2-1 | TRBV7-3 | NA
CASSQARGTYGYTF | TRBJ1-2 | TRBV3-1/TRBV3-2 | NA
CAIRGGGGEPYNEQFF | TRBJ2-1 | TRBV10-3 | once
CASSHGTPGKQFF | TRBJ2-1 | TRBV12-3/TRBV12-4 | once
CASSRPTGGGNEKLFF | TRBJ1-4 | TRBV6-6 | NA
CATSRGLALNEQFF | TRBJ2-1 | TRBV15 | NA
CSVDVPSLAKNIQYF | TRBJ2-4 | TRBV29-1 | NA
CASSIRTGRITDTQYF | TRBJ2-3 | TRBV5-4 | NA
CASRLADRTDTQYF | TRBJ2-3 | TRBV28 | NA
CASSQGGQALSGNTIYF | TRBJ1-3 | TRBV4-1 | NA
CASSLGGSSYEQYF | TRBJ2-7 | TRBV5-4 | NA
CASSPDRAHNSPLHF | TRBJ1-6 | TRBV18 | NA
CASTGINTDTQYF | TRBJ2-3 | TRBV3-1/TRBV3-2 | few
CASSQERVGEAFF | TRBJ1-1 | TRBV19 | few
CASSVPVLYEQYF | TRBJ2-7 | TRBV9 | NA
CASSLESSGGDTQYF | TRBJ2-3 | TRBV5-1 | once
CASSMTPVTGAGNIPQHF | TRBJ1-5 | TRBV7-8 | few
CSASSPSGGGHEQFF | TRBJ2-1 | TRBV20-1 | NA